The 31 T cell receptor beta chains presented below share a single source sample, sequenced in a study of control samples from healthy donors and cancer patients. TCRdb's copy holds only in-frame clones and misses some; the assay was immunoSEQ multiplex PCR. In the table there are about 190,000 clones, approximately 92% of which are singletons. Material for sequencing was blood. These receptor sequences come from a man younger than 35 in good health.

There are a few counts of this clone. The chain combines TRBV3-1 (or the pseudogene TRBV3-2) with TRBJ1-1; D not resolved. CDR1 is LGHDT and CDR2 is YNNKEL in the germline V gene (reference sequence). Trimming took 2 bases from V and 2 from J, leaving 6 bases between them. The length of the CDR3 is 13 residues. CDR3 residues: CASSQFINTEAFF. As DNA, the CDR3 is TGTGCCAGCAGCCAATTTATTAACACTGAAGCTTTCTTT.

The chain is built from TRBV6-5 and TRBJ2-2; D uncertain. The CDR3 sequence is 15 residues long. CDR1 MNHEY and CDR2 SVGAGI come from the germline V gene. The V gene lost 8 bases and the J gene lost 2 bases, with 15 bases spanning the gap. In DNA form, the CDR3 reads TGTGCCAGCTCACCCTTCGGAATAAACACCGGGGAGCTGTTTTTT. It specifies CASSPFGINTGELFF.

This clone was observed once. The CDR3 coding sequence is TGTGCCAGCAGTGAACGGGGACAGGGGCCAGATACGCAGTATTTT. Translating gives CASSERGQGPDTQYF. The chain couples TRBV6-1 to TRBJ2-3, with 10 bases matching TRBD1. Germline V gene sequence: CDR1 MNHNS, CDR2 SASEGT. This CDR3 is 15 amino acids long. V dropped 2 bases and J dropped 4; count of bases not matched to a gene: 3.

The J gene is TRBJ2-1, the V gene TRBV2, with TRBD1 identical over 8 bases. The CDR3 length is 15 residues. After removal of 3 bases from V and 4 bases from J, the junction contained 5 bases not matched to a gene. From germline, CDR1 is SNHLY and CDR2 FYNNEI. The CDR3 here is CASSEDRELYNEQFF. As DNA, the CDR3 is TGTGCCAGCAGTGAGGACAGGGAACTTTACAATGAGCAGTTCTTC.

The chain links TRBV11-3 to TRBJ1-1; D perhaps matches TRBD1 (6 bases). This CDR3 has 16 residues. V was clipped by 4 bases and J by 4 bases, with 19 bases between them. Per the germline V gene, CDR1 is SGHNT and CDR2 is YENEEA. The CDR3 loop is CASSSSPGGGGTEAFF. CDR3 nucleotide sequence: TGTGCCAGCAGCTCCTCCCCGGGGGGGGGCGGCACTGAAGCTTTCTTT.

This chain connects TRBV12-3 or TRBV12-4 to TRBJ1-2; D not resolved. V lost 1 base and J 7 bases, leaving 7 bases between the germline ends. The CDR3 runs 12 residues. The CDR3 DNA follows: TGTGCCAGCAGTTTAGGTCGCGTTGGCTACACCTTC. Translated, it gives CASSLGRVGYTF.

This CDR3 reads CASSQLTGSYGYTF. The CDR3 DNA sequence: TGCGCCAGCAGCCAACTGACAGGGAGCTATGGCTACACCTTC. This rearrangement joins TRBV4-1 to TRBJ1-2; 7 bases are shared with TRBD1. V shed 2 bases and J 4 bases; nucleotides not matched to a gene: 4. The CDR3 totals 14 residues. In germline, CDR1 is MGHRA, CDR2 YSYEKL.

V gene TRBV7-2 combines with J gene TRBJ1-6; D gene uncertain. The ends were cut back, 1 base at V and 7 bases at J, with 20 bases in the middle. The CDR3 sequence is 18 residues long. Germline values: CDR1 SGHTA, CDR2 FQGNSA. This CDR3 reads CASSLEPIPSNSNSPLHF. The CDR3 DNA reads TGTGCCAGCAGCTTAGAACCGATACCCAGCAACTCCAATTCACCCCTCCACTTT.

This chain uses TRBV6-5 with TRBJ2-7; TRBD1 matches 7 bases. This CDR3 contains 14 residues. Germline values: CDR1 MNHEY, CDR2 SVGAGI. Unmatched junction bases numbered 7, after V lost 7 bases and J lost 1 base. CDR3 sequence (DNA): TGTGCCAGCACCGGGACAGAGTCGTCCTACGAGCAGTACTTC. Residues: CASTGTESSYEQYF.

The rearrangement joins TRBV5-8 to TRBJ2-7; 8 nucleotides line up with TRBD2. This CDR3 comprises 16 residues. Germline V lookup: CDR1 SGHTS, CDR2 YDEGEE. The J segment lost 1 base and the V segment lost 7 bases, leaving 13 bases of the junction unmatched. CDR3 DNA: TGTGCCAGCTACCCCACGGGGCGGGGGGCGTCCTACGAGCAGTACTTC. The encoded protein is CASYPTGRGASYEQYF.

The chain employs TRBV5-6 and TRBJ1-2, with a tentative D call TRBD1 (5 bases). The germline CDR1 and CDR2 sequences are SGHDT and YYEEEE. V was trimmed by 2 bases and J by 1 base, leaving 6 bases between them. This CDR3 has 13 amino acids. CDR3 DNA sequence: TGTGCCAGCAGCTTCCAGGGTAACTATGGCTACACCTTC. Residues: CASSFQGNYGYTF.

The chain links TRBV30 to TRBJ2-3; D might be TRBD2 (5 bases). CDR3 length: 15 amino acids. Looked up from germline, CDR1 is GTSNPN and CDR2 is SVGIG (reference sequence). V lost 5 bases and J lost 0, with 15 bases in between. The CDR3 DNA sequence: TGTGCCTGGGTTTCAGGACTTATAAGCACAGATACGCAGTATTTT. Protein product: CAWVSGLISTDTQYF.

The chain has TRBV7-2 and TRBJ1-4; D is ambiguous. Trimming removed 0 bases from V and 8 bases from J, with 16 bases in between. The CDR3 consists of 16 residues. Germline-derived CDR1 and CDR2 are SGHTA and FQGNSA. CDR3: CASSLASLPKWEKLFF. The CDR3 bases are TGTGCCAGCAGCTTAGCCTCCTTGCCGAAATGGGAAAAACTGTTTTTT. The variable domain in full, with the rest retrieved from reference TRBV7-2 and TRBJ1-4, is GAGVSQSPSNKVTEKGKDVELRCDPISGHTALYWYRQSLGQGLEFLIYFQGNSAPDKSGLPSDRFSAERTGGSVSTLTIQRTQQEDSAVYLCASSLASLPKWEKLFFGSGTQLSVL.

The chain carries TRBV21-1 and TRBJ1-5. TRBV21-1 constitutes a pseudogene. The CDR3 covers 14 residues. The CDR3 region has the DNA TGTGCCAGCAGCAATTGGGCGGAGAATCAGCCCCAGCATTTT. Its protein product is CASSNWAENQPQHF.

V and J are TRBV2 and TRBJ2-5, with 8 bases fitting TRBD2. CDR3 length: 15 residues. Per the germline V gene, CDR1 is SNHLY and CDR2 is FYNNEI. J lost 1 base, V lost 0 bases, and 1 base had no gene match. The CDR3 is CASSEASGGQETQYF. The CDR3 coding sequence is TGTGCCAGCAGTGAAGCGAGCGGGGGCCAAGAGACCCAGTACTTC.

DNA of the CDR3: TGTGCCAGCAGCTTAGGATTCTGGGCGCGAGAGGACGAGCAGTACTTC. Translation gives CASSLGFWAREDEQYF. The chain employs TRBV7-2 and TRBJ2-7; D uncertain. Trimming left V 1 base short and J 5 bases short, with 18 bases between. This CDR3 comprises 16 residues. In germline, CDR1 is SGHTA, CDR2 FQGNSA.

The chain recombines TRBV5-1 with TRBJ2-6; no definite D call. Trimming took 4 bases from V and 0 from J, leaving 17 bases between them. This CDR3 has 18 amino acids. Looked up from germline, CDR1 is SGHRS and CDR2 is YFSETQ. The CDR3 sequence: CASSLTTDYSSGANVLTF. CDR3 DNA sequence: TGCGCCAGCAGCCTCACTACTGATTATTCCTCTGGGGCCAACGTCCTGACTTTC.

V usage is TRBV9 and J usage is TRBJ2-7; 7 bases fit TRBD2. V trimming: 0 bases; J trimming: 2 bases; junction bases outside the gene matches: 5. Germline assignment: CDR1 SGDLS and CDR2 YYNGEE. This CDR3 is built from 15 residues. The CDR3 DNA is TGTGCCAGCAGCGTAGGGGGGGGACTTGCCTACGAGCAGTACTTC. Translated: CASSVGGGLAYEQYF.

The rearrangement joins TRBV2 to TRBJ2-1; 9 bases agree with TRBD2. CDR3 length: 16 amino acids. After removal of 3 bases from V and 7 bases from J, the junction contained 10 bases not matched to a gene. Germline CDR1 is SNHLY and CDR2 is FYNNEI. CDR3 DNA sequence: TGTGCCAGCAGTGACCCAGGAGAGCGGGGGGTGAATGAGCAGTTCTTC. It codes for CASSDPGERGVNEQFF.

The CDR3 sequence: CASSERGPLYGYTF. For the CDR3, the DNA is TGTGCCAGCAGTGAAAGGGGCCCTCTATATGGCTACACCTTC. This rearrangement joins TRBV6-1 to TRBJ1-2; perhaps TRBD1 as D (5 bases). V gave up 2 bases and J gave up 5 bases, with 12 bases separating them. The length of the CDR3 is 14 residues. Germline V gene lookup returns CDR1 MNHNS and CDR2 SASEGT.

The CDR3 DNA reads TGTGCCAGCAGCCGTAATGCTGGGGCCAACGTCCTGACTTTC. This sequence encodes CASSRNAGANVLTF. The chain carries TRBV3-1 (or the pseudogene TRBV3-2) and TRBJ2-6, with unresolved D. From germline, CDR1 is LGHDT and CDR2 YNNKEL (reference sequence). This CDR3 region has 14 residues. V was cut by 4 bases and J by 2 bases, with 6 bases left in between.

The gene calls are TRBV10-3 and TRBJ1-2; no reliable D call. Germline CDR1 is ENHRY and CDR2 is SYGVKD. This CDR3 region has 14 residues. Trimming shortened V by 5 bases and J by 9 bases, and 19 bases separated the two germline ends. CDR3 DNA: TGTGCCATCAGTCCAATCGCAGAGTTTATACGCTACACCTTC. Protein: CAISPIAEFIRYTF.

In this sample, this clone turned up a few times. The chain uses TRBV21-1 and TRBJ1-2; the table's D call of TRBD1 was not tested on the DNA. TRBV21-1 is shown as a pseudogene. The CDR3 has 15 amino acids. The CDR3 region has the DNA TGTGCCAGCAGCGACTCGACAGGGGGGAACTATGGCTACACCTTC. Translated: CASSDSTGGNYGYTF.

The rearrangement joins TRBV2 to TRBJ2-1, with a weak D call TRBD1 (6 bases). The germline CDR1 and CDR2 sequences are SNHLY and FYNNEI. Trimming cost V 4 bases and J 8 bases, with 18 bases left between them. The CDR3 is 15 amino acids. Here the CDR3 reads CASSVVRGSVDEQFF. In DNA, the CDR3 is TGTGCCAGCAGTGTAGTCAGGGGAAGTGTGGATGAGCAGTTCTTC.

V usage is TRBV6-4 and J usage is TRBJ2-2; 7 nucleotides line up with TRBD2. This CDR3 has 13 residues. Losses at the gene ends were 6 bases for V and 5 bases for J; bases not matched to a gene: 3. The V gene's germline CDR1 is MRHNA and CDR2 SNTAGT. The CDR3 sequence is CASSPGGTGELFF. DNA of the CDR3: TGTGCCAGCAGCCCCGGGGGGACCGGGGAGCTGTTTTTT.

The chain is built from TRBV5-1 and TRBJ2-1, with D uncertain. CDR3 size: 13 residues. Per the germline V gene, CDR1 is SGHRS and CDR2 is YFSETQ. V lost 1 base, J lost 7 bases, and 9 bases lay in between. Written as DNA, the CDR3 is TGCGCCAGCAGCTTGCCGCAGGTTAATGAGCAGTTCTTC. Residues: CASSLPQVNEQFF.

The V gene is TRBV4-1, the J gene TRBJ2-5; D possibly corresponds to TRBD1 (6 bases). V shed 2 bases and J shed 3 bases, with 10 bases lying between them. The CDR3 contains 14 residues. The V gene's germline CDR1 is MGHRA and CDR2 YSYEKL. The DNA of the CDR3 is TGCGCCAGCAGCCAATATACAGGGAAAGAGACCCAGTACTTC. It encodes CASSQYTGKETQYF.

This chain links TRBV28 with TRBJ2-3; TRBD2 agrees at 9 bases. The CDR3 is 15 amino acids. Losses at the gene ends were 5 bases for V and 6 bases for J; bases not matched to a gene: 9. Germline V gene sequence: CDR1 MDHEN, CDR2 SYDVKM. The CDR3 protein is CASSPGTSLRDTQYF. Here the CDR3 DNA reads TGTGCCAGCAGTCCTGGGACTAGCCTACGGGATACGCAGTATTTT.

This clone showed up just once. This rearrangement joins TRBV29-1 to TRBJ2-1; tentatively, D is TRBD2 (5 bases). This CDR3 comprises 11 residues. Trimming cost V 7 bases and J 7 bases, with 11 bases left between them. The germline V gene has CDR1 SQVTM and CDR2 ANQGSEA. CDR3 sequence: CSAMGVNEQFF. CDR3 nucleotides: TGCAGCGCGATGGGAGTTAATGAGCAGTTCTTC.

The chain employs TRBV5-1 and TRBJ1-2, with D possibly TRBD1 on 6 matching bases. V shed 1 base and J shed 3 bases, with 16 bases lying between them. CDR3 length equals 16 residues. CDR1 is SGHRS, CDR2 YFSETQ, per germline. CDR3 bases: TGCGCCAGCAGCTTGCCCTTCACAGGGTTGGACTATGGCTACACCTTC. As protein: CASSLPFTGLDYGYTF.

The chain employs TRBV6-4 and TRBJ2-2, with 10 bases aligning to TRBD2. Trimming took 3 bases from V and 6 from J; bases not matched to a gene: 4. The CDR3 extends over 15 amino acids. Germline V gene sequence: CDR1 MRHNA, CDR2 SNTAGT. CDR3 bases: TGTGCCAGCAGTGAGGCTAGCGGGGGATCCGGGGAGCTGTTTTTT. It translates to CASSEASGGSGELFF.